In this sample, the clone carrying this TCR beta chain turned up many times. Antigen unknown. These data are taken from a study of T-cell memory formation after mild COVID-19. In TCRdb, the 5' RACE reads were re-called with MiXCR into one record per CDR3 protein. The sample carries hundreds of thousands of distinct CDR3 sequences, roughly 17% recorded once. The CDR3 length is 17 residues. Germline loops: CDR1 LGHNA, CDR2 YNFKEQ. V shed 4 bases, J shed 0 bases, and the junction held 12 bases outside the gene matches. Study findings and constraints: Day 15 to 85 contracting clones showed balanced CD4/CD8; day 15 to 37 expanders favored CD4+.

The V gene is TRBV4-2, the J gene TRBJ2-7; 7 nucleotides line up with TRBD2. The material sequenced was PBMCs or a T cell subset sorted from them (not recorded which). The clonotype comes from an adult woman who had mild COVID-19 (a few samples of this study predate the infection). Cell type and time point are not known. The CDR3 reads CASSRQTASGSSYEQYF. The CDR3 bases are TGTGCCAGCAGCCGGCAGACCGCTAGCGGTAGCTCCTACGAGCAGTACTTC.